This T cell receptor (beta chain) is from a study of T cell changes during pregnancy in multiple sclerosis. Sequencing used immunoSEQ multiplex PCR; TCRdb keeps in-frame clones, though not all of them. The sample has approximately 89,000 clones, around 94% seen once. Trimming took 6 bases from V and 3 from J; bases not matched to a gene: 6. Looked up from germline, CDR1 is MNHEY and CDR2 is SVGAGI. The CDR3 runs to 15 residues. This sequence was found in a female donor with multiple sclerosis, enrolled in a pregnancy study. This specimen was peripheral blood, taken in the third trimester of pregnancy. The chain combines TRBV6-5 with TRBJ2-7; TRBD1 matches at 12 bases. The CDR3 region is CASRPGTGGIYEQYF. CDR3 nucleotide sequence: TGTGCCAGCAGGCCAGGGACAGGGGGCATCTACGAGCAGTACTTC.